The present T cell receptor beta chain was sequenced within a study of Graves' ophthalmopathy and Graves' hyperthyroidism. This clonotype occurred many times. Orbital computed tomography, together with clinical symptoms, serum thyroxine, TRAb and thyroid ultrasound, was used for diagnosis. The sequenced template was RNA, covering the TCR beta CDR3 region. Second-round multiplex PCR followed a first-round RT-PCR using HTBI primers. TCRdb re-analysed the multiplex PCR reads in MiXCR, keeping a single row per CDR3 protein. The sample carries about 400,000 distinct CDR3 sequences, about a sixth recorded once. CDR3 length: 16 residues. Germline assignment: CDR1 SGHAT and CDR2 FQNNGV. Trimming pared 5 bases from V and 1 base from J, leaving 17 bases between.

The receptor was isolated from a woman between 18 and 29 years old with Graves' ophthalmopathy. V and J are TRBV11-2 and TRBJ2-5; no clear D gene. The specimen was peripheral blood. The CDR3 loop is CASSPHQGQSQETQYF. The CDR3 DNA reads as TGTGCCAGCAGCCCACATCAAGGGCAAAGCCAAGAGACCCAGTACTTC.